The next 13 T cell receptor beta chains were all read from a single sample in a study of cytomegalovirus exposure and HLA in healthy donors. Method: immunoSEQ multiplex PCR; TCRdb's copy keeps in-frame clones and lacks some. There are 100,000 to 150,000 clones in the sample; around 86% occur only once, and more than 1.5% lies in the top ten. The sample was PBMCs. The receptors derive from a woman between 18 and 29 years old in good health and CMV-seronegative.

The J gene is TRBJ2-1, the V gene TRBV5-1; D is possibly TRBD2 (5 bases). In germline, CDR1 is SGHRS, CDR2 YFSETQ. Trimming left V 3 bases short and J 9 bases short, with 16 bases between. This CDR3 contains 14 residues. In DNA form, the CDR3 reads TGCGCCAGCAGCTCGCCAGGACTTCTGGGTGAGCAGTTCTTC. This codes for CASSSPGLLGEQFF.

This rearrangement joins TRBV15 to TRBJ1-5; D gene uncertain. V lost 0 bases, J lost 4 bases, and 10 bases lay in between. Germline V CDR1 and CDR2: LNHNV, YYDKDF (reference sequence). The CDR3 extends over 15 amino acids. The CDR3 loop reads CATSREAGDNQPQHF. The DNA for the CDR3 is TGTGCCACCAGCAGAGAAGCAGGCGATAATCAGCCCCAGCATTTT.

The rearrangement joins TRBV11-2 to TRBJ2-5; 12 bases fit TRBD2. Germline assignment: CDR1 SGHAT and CDR2 FQNNGV. The CDR3 contains 18 residues. The V gene end was trimmed by 1 base and the J gene end by 4 bases; junction bases not matched to a gene: 10. The CDR3 nucleotides read TGTGCCAGCAGCTTAGGGTGGGGGCTAGCGGGAGGGCGAGAGACCCAGTACTTC. Amino acids: CASSLGWGLAGGRETQYF.

This sequence joins TRBV5-1 and TRBJ2-7; the match to TRBD2 covers 9 bases. Losses at the gene ends were 1 base for V and 5 bases for J; bases not matched to a gene: 16. Germline V gene data show CDR1 as SGHRS and CDR2 as YFSETQ. This CDR3 has 18 residues. CDR3 in DNA: TGCGCCAGCAGCTTGAGTAGGCTAGCGGGGCGTCCCCTGGACGAGCAGTACTTC. It is translated as CASSLSRLAGRPLDEQYF.

The CDR3 nucleotides read TGTGCCAGCAGCCCTAGCTTGAGGGAGACCCAGTACTTC. This gives the protein CASSPSLRETQYF. The chain has TRBV7-3 and TRBJ2-5; a possible D gene is TRBD2 (5 bases). V gave up 5 bases and J gave up 5 bases, with 12 bases separating them. The CDR3 runs 13 residues. In germline, CDR1 is SGHTA, CDR2 FQGTGA.

The J gene is TRBJ1-5, the V gene TRBV2; D unclear. In germline, CDR1 is SNHLY, CDR2 FYNNEI. This CDR3 has 17 amino acids. With 7 bases removed from V and 0 bases from J, the gap between germline ends came to 19 bases. The CDR3 DNA follows: TGTGCCAGCAAAAGAGGTGCAGCCGGCGGTAGCAATCAGCCCCAGCATTTT. Translation: CASKRGAAGGSNQPQHF.

The gene calls are TRBV6-1 and TRBJ1-1; TRBD1 matches 8 bases. CDR1 is MNHNS, CDR2 SASEGT, per germline. V lost 2 bases to trimming and J lost 3 bases; unmatched junction nucleotides: 5. The CDR3 is 15 residues long. As DNA, the CDR3 is TGTGCCAGCAGTGAAAGTCGGACAGGGCACACTGAAGCTTTCTTT. It encodes CASSESRTGHTEAFF.

Here the CDR3 reads CASSDRHSNQPQHF. The CDR3 nucleotides read TGCGCCAGCAGTGATCGACACAGTAATCAGCCCCAGCATTTT. This rearrangement joins TRBV10-1 to TRBJ1-5; D gene uncertain. The CDR3 totals 14 residues. The germline V gene encodes CDR1 WNHNN and CDR2 SYGVQD (reference sequence). Trimming cost V 3 bases and J 4 bases, with 10 bases left between them.

This clone appeared a single time. CDR3 bases: TGTGCCAGTAGTTTCCCGGGACAGGGAACATATGAGCAGTTCTTC. Its protein is CASSFPGQGTYEQFF. This chain connects TRBV19 to TRBJ2-1; 9 nucleotides line up with TRBD1. This CDR3 is built from 15 residues. V shed 5 bases, J shed 8 bases, and the junction held 10 bases outside the gene matches. Per germline, CDR1 LNHDA and CDR2 SQIVND (reference sequence).

This chain connects TRBV10-1 to TRBJ2-2; 7 bases match TRBD1. The CDR3 has 15 residues. CDR1 and CDR2 from the germline V gene are WNHNN and SYGVQD (reference sequence). V lost 3 bases and J lost 4; bases outside the gene matches: 5. CDR3 sequence: CASSEGTVSTGELFF. CDR3 sequence (DNA): TGCGCCAGCAGTGAAGGGACAGTAAGCACCGGGGAGCTGTTTTTT.

Only one count was recorded for this clone. The chain joins TRBV14 to TRBJ2-7; 10 bases align to TRBD1. Germline trimming cut 4 bases from V and 0 bases from J; bases unmatched to any gene: 3. Germline V lookup: CDR1 SGHDN, CDR2 FVKESK. This CDR3 has 15 residues. The CDR3 loop reads CASSRWTGGSYEQYF. The DNA of the CDR3 is TGTGCCAGCAGCCGCTGGACAGGGGGCTCCTACGAGCAGTACTTC.

The gene calls are TRBV5-1 and TRBJ2-7, with 14 nucleotides matching TRBD2. There are 17 residues in the CDR3. The V gene's germline CDR1 is SGHRS and CDR2 YFSETQ. With 7 bases clipped from V and 2 bases from J, the junction kept 11 bases outside the gene matches. CDR3 in DNA: TGCGCCAGCCGACTGGGGACTAGCGGGAGACTGGCCTACGAGCAGTACTTC. It yields the protein CASRLGTSGRLAYEQYF.

This clone came up once. The rearrangement joins TRBV7-2 to TRBJ2-5; 7 nucleotides agree with TRBD2. Trimming removed 5 bases from V and 7 bases from J; junction bases left unmatched: 13. Per germline, CDR1 SGHTA and CDR2 FQGNSA. The length of the CDR3 is 15 residues. The CDR3 protein is CASSPKRAPGGTQYF. In nucleotides, the CDR3 is TGTGCCAGCAGCCCTAAGCGGGCCCCGGGGGGGACCCAGTACTTC. Supplemented by reference TRBV7-2 and TRBJ2-5, the full variable domain reads GAGVSQSPSNKVTEKGKDVELRCDPISGHTALYWYRQSLGQGLEFLIYFQGNSAPDKSGLPSDRFSAERTGGSVSTLTIQRTQQEDSAVYLCASSPKRAPGGTQYFGPGTRLLVL.